These T cell receptor beta chains were read from a single sample in a study of OX40 agonist ivuxolimab in advanced cancers. Sequenced by immunoSEQ multiplex PCR; TCRdb stores in-frame clones only, minus some. The data hold about 47,000 clones, with roughly 84% observed a single time. The sequences come from CD4+ or CD8+ T cells sorted from blood, collected in a trial of the OX40 agonist ivuxolimab. Receptor source: an adult with an advanced solid tumor such as melanoma, head and neck, liver or kidney cancer. The conserved cysteine and the conserved F or W are not part of the CDR3 here. Each record gives: clone size, V gene, CDR3 length, CDR3 protein. Some rows have no size entry. The others give once, few or many, or a class for an expanded clone.

clone size: -
V gene: TRBV14
CDR3 length: 11
CDR3 protein: ASSQDPSPTQY

clone size: -
V gene: TRBV6-1
CDR3 length: 11
CDR3 protein: ASSEGRVYEQY

clone size: -
V gene: TRBV7-8
CDR3 length: 16
CDR3 protein: ASSLAPRDRENTDTQY

clone size: -
V gene: TRBV11-2
CDR3 length: 17
CDR3 protein: ASSFGTSGQGWSTDTQY

clone size: -
V gene: TRBV5-1
CDR3 length: 13
CDR3 protein: ASRLSQGIYNEQF

clone size: once
V gene: TRBV2
CDR3 length: 12
CDR3 protein: ASSVDRLTDTQY

clone size: -
V gene: TRBV9
CDR3 length: 12
CDR3 protein: ASSAGVSNQPQH

clone size: -
V gene: TRBV7-8
CDR3 length: 14
CDR3 protein: ASSLAHSGPTDTQY

clone size: -
V gene: TRBV5-8
CDR3 length: 10
CDR3 protein: ASSDFYNEQF

clone size: -
V gene: TRBV28
CDR3 length: 13
CDR3 protein: ASSLRLAGPGGQY

clone size: -
V gene: TRBV7-9
CDR3 length: 13
CDR3 protein: ASSLAAGVADEQF

clone size: once
V gene: TRBV28
CDR3 length: 12
CDR3 protein: ASSLTSSYNEQF

clone size: -
V gene: TRBV4-1
CDR3 length: 14
CDR3 protein: ASSQDSKQGNEKLF

clone size: -
V gene: TRBV4-2
CDR3 length: 18
CDR3 protein: ASSLVPGLAGGRGVYEQY

clone size: -
V gene: TRBV30
CDR3 length: 12
CDR3 protein: AWSVASSYQPQH